A selection of T cell receptor beta chains follows, all from one sample in a study of T cell repertoires in cytomegalovirus infection. TCRdb reprocessed the reads via MiXCR and lists one record per CDR3 protein. The sample lists roughly 860,000 distinct CDR3 sequences, roughly 33% seen once, with approximately 13% in the top ten. Their target antigens are unknown. This specimen was cultured CD8+ T cells from PBMCs, taken from culture after CMV antigen stimulation. Receptor source: a human donor in good health (CMV status not recorded). Some clones in this sample may be carry-over from other donors' samples. Both conserved end residues are part of each CDR3. The D gene is left open where the match is weak. Not all rows give a size; the values are once, few, many and, for expanded clones, a class.

v_gene: TRBV6-5
abundance: .
j_gene: TRBJ2-1
d_gene: .
CDR3aa: CASSSAAGSSYNEQFF
CDR3nt: TGTGCCAGCAGTTCTGCCGCGGGGAGCTCCTACAATGAGCAGTTCTTC

v_gene: TRBV19
abundance: .
j_gene: TRBJ2-2
d_gene: .
CDR3aa: CASGRGRGSGELFF
CDR3nt: TGTGCCAGTGGGCGGGGCAGGGGGTCCGGGGAGCTGTTTTTT

v_gene: TRBV6-5
abundance: few
j_gene: TRBJ2-7
d_gene: TRBD2
CDR3aa: CASSYGGEIDEQYF
CDR3nt: TGTGCCAGCAGTTACGGGGGGGAGATTGACGAGCAGTACTTC

v_gene: TRBV10-2
abundance: many
j_gene: TRBJ1-2
d_gene: .
CDR3aa: CASRRVEDTLRGYTF
CDR3nt: TGCGCCAGCAGAAGAGTAGAGGACACCCTTCGTGGCTACACCTTC

v_gene: TRBV5-6
abundance: .
j_gene: TRBJ2-2
d_gene: .
CDR3aa: CASSPLASPGELFF
CDR3nt: TGTGCCAGCAGCCCTCTAGCGTCGCCCGGGGAGCTGTTTTTT

v_gene: TRBV27
abundance: .
j_gene: TRBJ1-5
d_gene: TRBD1
CDR3aa: CASSTRTGGLYQPQHF
CDR3nt: TGTGCCAGCAGTACTCGGACAGGGGGCTTGTATCAGCCCCAGCATTTT

v_gene: TRBV6-1
abundance: few
j_gene: TRBJ1-1
d_gene: .
CDR3aa: CASSAVVNTEAFF
CDR3nt: TGTGCCAGCAGTGCGGTTGTGAACACTGAAGCTTTCTTT

v_gene: TRBV6-2/TRBV6-3
abundance: .
j_gene: TRBJ1-1
d_gene: .
CDR3aa: CASSRQYPKAFF
CDR3nt: TGTGCCAGCAGTCGACAGTACCCCAAAGCTTTCTTT

v_gene: TRBV12-3/TRBV12-4
abundance: .
j_gene: TRBJ2-1
d_gene: TRBD1
CDR3aa: CASSWTGGDEQFF
CDR3nt: TGTGCCAGCAGCTGGACAGGGGGAGATGAGCAGTTCTTC

v_gene: TRBV5-1
abundance: .
j_gene: TRBJ1-5
d_gene: .
CDR3aa: CASSLWPTDDSNQPQHF
CDR3nt: TGCGCCAGCAGCTTGTGGCCTACCGACGATAGCAATCAGCCCCAGCATTTT

v_gene: TRBV28
abundance: many
j_gene: TRBJ2-2
d_gene: TRBD1
CDR3aa: CASKTGGSNTGELFF
CDR3nt: TGTGCCAGCAAGACAGGGGGTAGCAACACCGGGGAGCTGTTTTTT

v_gene: TRBV24-1
abundance: .
j_gene: TRBJ2-1
d_gene: .
CDR3aa: CATSDYDRSSYNEQFF
CDR3nt: TGTGCCACCAGTGACTATGACAGGAGCTCCTACAATGAGCAGTTCTTC

v_gene: TRBV12-3/TRBV12-4
abundance: .
j_gene: TRBJ2-3
d_gene: TRBD2
CDR3aa: CASSFPGGGAVSDTQYF
CDR3nt: TGTGCCAGCAGTTTCCCCGGCGGGGGGGCAGTCTCAGATACGCAGTATTTT

v_gene: TRBV5-1
abundance: .
j_gene: TRBJ2-1
d_gene: .
CDR3aa: CASSPRDLTREQFF
CDR3nt: TGCGCCAGCAGCCCTCGGGACCTTACTCGCGAGCAGTTCTTC

v_gene: TRBV6-6
abundance: few
j_gene: TRBJ1-2
d_gene: .
CDR3aa: CASSYGAYGYTF
CDR3nt: TGTGCCAGCAGTTACGGGGCTTATGGCTACACCTTC

v_gene: TRBV19
abundance: .
j_gene: TRBJ1-6
d_gene: .
CDR3aa: CASSHHPDRNSPLHF
CDR3nt: TGTGCCAGTAGCCACCATCCGGACCGAAATTCACCCCTCCACTTT

v_gene: TRBV29-1
abundance: .
j_gene: TRBJ2-7
d_gene: TRBD2
CDR3aa: CSIKGVLAGYEQYF
CDR3nt: TGCAGCATCAAAGGGGTTCTAGCGGGCTACGAGCAGTACTTC

v_gene: TRBV7-2
abundance: once
j_gene: TRBJ1-5
d_gene: .
CDR3aa: CVSNVRDGLTPQHF
CDR3nt: TGTGTCAGCAACGTCCGGGACGGCCTAACGCCCCAGCATTTT

v_gene: TRBV7-8
abundance: .
j_gene: TRBJ1-5
d_gene: .
CDR3aa: CASSSGAMGRQPQHF
CDR3nt: TGTGCCAGCAGCTCCGGGGCTATGGGGCGTCAGCCCCAGCATTTT

v_gene: TRBV7-9
abundance: .
j_gene: TRBJ2-1
d_gene: .
CDR3aa: CASSLGDKRQFF
CDR3nt: TGTGCCAGCAGCTTAGGAGACAAAAGGCAGTTCTTC

v_gene: TRBV6-5
abundance: .
j_gene: TRBJ1-5
d_gene: .
CDR3aa: CASSRTTGPNQPQHF
CDR3nt: TGTGCCAGCAGTCGTACAACGGGCCCCAATCAGCCCCAGCATTTT

v_gene: TRBV7-2
abundance: many
j_gene: TRBJ2-7
d_gene: .
CDR3aa: CASSLGGQYYEQYF
CDR3nt: TGTGCCAGCAGCTTAGGCGGACAGTACTACGAGCAGTACTTC

v_gene: TRBV19
abundance: few
j_gene: TRBJ2-2
d_gene: .
CDR3aa: CASRPGALDGELFF
CDR3nt: TGTGCCAGTAGACCAGGGGCTTTGGACGGGGAGCTGTTTTTT

v_gene: TRBV27
abundance: .
j_gene: TRBJ2-1
d_gene: TRBD2
CDR3aa: CASTSPGGNEQFF
CDR3nt: TGTGCCAGCACCTCGCCCGGGGGGAATGAGCAGTTCTTC